The entry below describes one T cell receptor (beta chain). The antigen is not known. This sample was included in a study of shared clonotypes between healthy human individuals. Study at large: The plates for each donor numbered three CD4 naive, three CD4 memory, two CD8 naive and one CD8 memory.

Findings and caveats of the study: With four donors compared, roughly 5% of naive CD4 clonotypes were shared.

Naive CD8 cells, CD45RO-negative and positively selected for CCR7, excluded terminally differentiated effector memory CD45RA+ cells. The table came from immunoSEQ multiplex PCR; TCRdb's copy has only in-frame clones and leaves some out. The sample records approximately 2,200,000 clones, about 93% being singletons. Germline V gene data show CDR1 as MDHEN and CDR2 as SYDVKM. CDR3 length: 13 residues. Trimming cost V 8 bases and J 7 bases, with 14 bases left between them. This clonotype was sampled from a man aged 18-30 years in good health. Some clones in this sample may be carry-over from other donors' samples. The genes are TRBV28 and TRBJ1-4; D is ambiguous. The material sequenced was naive CD8+ T cells from PBMCs. The chain's CDR3 is CASAIPSSEKLFF. The CDR3 bases are TGTGCCAGCGCGATCCCATCCAGTGAAAAACTGTTTTTT.